The 10 T cell receptor beta chains below were found in one sample sequenced in a study of PD-1 blockade in classical Hodgkin lymphoma. Produced via immunoSEQ multiplex PCR; TCRdb's table is partial and in-frame only. The top ten clones hold under 6.5% of a sample with about 63,000 clones, 88% of them seen once. Every patient had relapsed following autologous stem cell transplantation, and cohorts differed in brentuximab vedotin exposure. The sequencing used peripheral blood mononuclear cells (PBMCs), collected before the second cycle of nivolumab. Receptors were obtained from a human donor with classical Hodgkin lymphoma.

The CDR3 reads CASLPSGGGAETQYF. In nucleotides, the CDR3 is TGTGCCAGCCTCCCCTCGGGGGGGGGAGCAGAGACCCAGTACTTC. This chain links TRBV6-5 with TRBJ2-5; 8 bases align to TRBD2. The CDR3 runs to 15 residues. Germline V gives CDR1 MNHEY, CDR2 SVGAGI. Losses at the gene ends were 8 bases for V and 4 bases for J; bases not matched to a gene: 12.

The chain employs TRBV2 and TRBJ2-1; TRBD1 matches at 7 bases. Trimming removed 6 bases from V and 6 bases from J; junction bases left unmatched: 5. The germline gives CDR1 SNHLY, CDR2 FYNNEI. CDR3 length: 13 amino acids. The CDR3 sequence: CASREQGFNEQFF. In DNA, the CDR3 is TGTGCCAGCAGAGAACAGGGGTTCAATGAGCAGTTCTTC.

The V call is TRBV2, the J call TRBJ2-5; maybe TRBD2 (6 bases). CDR1 and CDR2 from the germline V gene are SNHLY and FYNNEI. The CDR3 totals 13 residues. Trimming cost V 7 bases and J 1 base, with 10 bases left between them. The CDR3 coding sequence is TGTGCCAGCATCCGGGGGTTCCAAGAGACCCAGTACTTC. As protein: CASIRGFQETQYF. Variable domain in full (rest from reference TRBV2 and TRBJ2-5): EPEVTQTPSHQVTQMGQEVILRCVPISNHLYFYWYRQILGQKVEFLVSFYNNEISEKSEIFDDQFSVERPDGSNFTLKIRSTKLEDSAMYFCASIRGFQETQYFGPGTRLLVL.

CDR3 loop: CASSEWGRADTQYF. CDR3 nucleotide sequence: TGTGCCAGCAGTGAGTGGGGGCGGGCAGATACGCAGTATTTT. The chain couples TRBV6-1 to TRBJ2-3, with a possible D match to TRBD1 (6 bases). Trimming removed 3 bases from V and 4 bases from J, with 11 bases in between. CDR1 and CDR2 (germline): MNHNS, SASEGT. CDR3 length equals 14 residues.

CDR3 residues: CASSTGLYEQYF. CDR3 sequence (DNA): TGTGCCAGCAGTACAGGGCTCTACGAGCAGTACTTC. This rearrangement joins TRBV6-5 to TRBJ2-7; a weak D match, TRBD1 (6 bases). CDR3 length: 12 residues. The V gene's germline CDR1 is MNHEY and CDR2 SVGAGI. The V end lost 5 bases, the J end lost 3 bases, and 8 bases lay between the germline ends.

The chain combines TRBV5-1 with TRBJ1-2, with 9 positions matching TRBD1. The CDR3 is 13 residues long. Trimming removed 5 bases from V and 9 bases from J; junction bases left unmatched: 8. The germline gives CDR1 SGHRS, CDR2 YFSETQ. In DNA form, the CDR3 reads TGCGCCAGCAGATCGGGACAGGGATCCCGCTACACCTTC. Its translation: CASRSGQGSRYTF.

This clone appeared once. The V call is TRBV19, the J call TRBJ2-7, with TRBD2 matching 8 bases. The germline gives CDR1 LNHDA, CDR2 SQIVND (reference sequence). The CDR3 is made up of 16 amino acids. V lost 5 bases to trimming and J lost 1 base; unmatched junction nucleotides: 10. The CDR3 DNA reads as TGTGCCAGTAGTCCGGAACTAGCGGCACTTTCCTACGAGCAGTACTTC. Protein product: CASSPELAALSYEQYF.

The chain combines TRBV18 with TRBJ1-1; 9 positions agree with TRBD1. The CDR3 loop spans 14 amino acids. V was clipped by 4 bases and J by 4 bases; unmatched bases: 4. CDR1 and CDR2 (germline): KGHSH, LQKENI. CDR3 in DNA: TGTGCCAGCTCACAGGGACAGGGTTCCACTGAAGCTTTCTTT. As protein: CASSQGQGSTEAFF.

The chain employs TRBV7-7 and TRBJ2-3; D gene uncertain. Germline loops: CDR1 SSHAT, CDR2 FNYEAQ (reference sequence). V lost 5 bases and J lost 2, with 14 bases in between. This CDR3 region has 15 residues. The CDR3 nucleotides are TGTGCCAGCAGCGAAGGGAATTCTCCCACAGATACGCAGTATTTT. Its translation: CASSEGNSPTDTQYF. The complete variable domain, with remaining parts taken from reference TRBV7-7 and TRBJ2-3, reads GAGVSQSPRYKVTKRGQDVTLRCDPISSHATLYWYQQALGQGPEFLTYFNYEAQPDKSGLPSDRFSAERPEGSISTLTIQRTEQRDSAMYRCASSEGNSPTDTQYFGPGTRLTVL.

The chain joins TRBV7-7 to TRBJ2-2; 9 bases fit TRBD2. This CDR3 contains 16 residues. With V trimmed by 5 bases and J by 5 bases, 9 bases remained unmatched. Per the germline V gene, CDR1 is SSHAT and CDR2 is FNYEAQ (reference sequence). CDR3 DNA sequence: TGTGCCAGCAGCCCGTGGACTAGCGAGGGAACCGGGGAGCTGTTTTTT. It is translated as CASSPWTSEGTGELFF. The variable domain in full, with the rest retrieved from reference TRBV7-7 and TRBJ2-2, is GAGVSQSPRYKVTKRGQDVTLRCDPISSHATLYWYQQALGQGPEFLTYFNYEAQPDKSGLPSDRFSAERPEGSISTLTIQRTEQRDSAMYRCASSPWTSEGTGELFFGEGSRLTVL.